The 27 T cell receptor beta chains below come from one sample, sequenced in a study of blood T cell repertoires in COVID-19. TCRdb's table, derived via immunoSEQ multiplex PCR, lists solely in-frame clones and lacks some. There are more than 65,000 clones in the sample; approximately 90% occur only once, and 8% to 10% lies in the top ten. The sequencing input was peripheral blood. Receptors were obtained from a human donor in a cohort sampled during active COVID-19.

The V gene is TRBV27, the J gene TRBJ2-7; the D is unclear. The CDR3 is made up of 13 amino acids. Germline-derived CDR1 and CDR2 are MNHEY and SMNVEV (reference sequence). V was cut by 3 bases and J by 0 bases, with 6 bases left in between. The CDR3, as DNA: TGTGCCAGCAGTTTCGCGTCCTCCTACGAGCAGTACTTC. It codes for CASSFASSYEQYF.

The rearrangement links TRBV11-2 to TRBJ1-2, with TRBD1 matching 7 bases. The V and J ends lost 4 bases and 0 bases, in that order; junction bases with no gene match: 5. Germline V gene lookup returns CDR1 SGHAT and CDR2 FQNNGV. This CDR3 is built from 15 residues. The CDR3 DNA is TGTGCCAGCAGCTCACTCAGGGGGGCTAACTATGGCTACACCTTC. It yields the protein CASSSLRGANYGYTF.

The chain has TRBV25-1 and TRBJ2-7, with unresolved D. The V gene's germline CDR1 is MGHDK and CDR2 SYGVNS. Trimming took off 2 bases at V and 5 bases at J, with 10 bases between the two ends. The CDR3 is 13 residues long. In DNA, the CDR3 is TGTGCCAGCAGTGAAGGGCTACGACACGAGCAGTACTTC. Its translation is CASSEGLRHEQYF.

The genes are TRBV24-1 and TRBJ1-2; D might be TRBD1 (6 bases). The germline V and J ends were trimmed by 1 base and 8 bases, with 7 bases remaining between them. The germline V gene has CDR1 KGHDR and CDR2 SFDVKD. The CDR3 consists of 12 residues. Here the CDR3 reads CATSDLGGGYTF. The CDR3 region has the DNA TGTGCCACCAGTGATTTAGGGGGAGGCTACACCTTC.

With regard to this clone: Other nucleotide sequences in the sample specify the same CDR3. The V gene is TRBV12-3 or TRBV12-4, the J gene TRBJ2-7; no reliable D call. Trimming stripped 5 bases from V and 3 bases from J, with 5 bases between. This CDR3 comprises 11 residues. The CDR3 DNA reads as TGTGCCAGCAGTCTTCTCTACGAGCAGTACTTC. Its translation is CASSLLYEQYF.

The chain has TRBV6-5 and TRBJ1-2; maybe TRBD1 (5 bases). V was cut by 2 bases and J by 8 bases, with 9 bases left in between. The V gene's germline CDR1 is MNHEY and CDR2 SVGAGI. There are 12 residues in the CDR3. This CDR3 is CASSYRGKGYTF. The CDR3 DNA sequence: TGTGCCAGCAGTTACAGGGGAAAAGGCTACACCTTC.

This chain links TRBV9 with TRBJ1-2; weak D call: TRBD1 (6 bases). Per the germline V gene, CDR1 is SGDLS and CDR2 is YYNGEE. Trimming removed 4 bases from V and 6 bases from J, with 16 bases in between. This CDR3 spans 14 amino acids. CDR3 in DNA: TGTGCCAGCAGCCCTGCGGGGGGCGCCCATGGCTACACCTTC. This sequence encodes CASSPAGGAHGYTF.

About this clone itself: In the same sample, other DNA sequences code for this CDR3. The chain has TRBV5-1 and TRBJ1-1; D possibly corresponds to TRBD1 (6 bases). V lost 5 bases and J lost 2, with 13 bases in between. The CDR3 runs 14 residues. Germline V lookup: CDR1 SGHRS, CDR2 YFSETQ. CDR3 sequence (DNA): TGCGCCAGCAGTCCCGCAGGGGTTAACACTGAAGCTTTCTTT. This gives the protein CASSPAGVNTEAFF.

The rearrangement links TRBV11-2 to TRBJ1-4; D possibly corresponds to TRBD1 (5 bases). The germline V gene has CDR1 SGHAT and CDR2 FQNNGV. The CDR3 loop spans 18 amino acids. V was cut by 1 base and J by 1 base, with 16 bases left in between. For the CDR3, the DNA is TGTGCCAGCAGCTTAGGGGGCGCCCTAGAAGGAACTAATGAAAAACTGTTTTTT. Residues: CASSLGGALEGTNEKLFF.

CDR3 region: CASSFGTGYQETQYF. The DNA for the CDR3 is TGTGCCAGCAGTTTCGGTACAGGGTACCAAGAGACCCAGTACTTC. The chain has TRBV27 and TRBJ2-5; the D gene is possibly TRBD1 (6 bases). V was shortened by 3 bases and J by 0 bases, with 11 bases between the two germline ends. Per the germline V gene, CDR1 is MNHEY and CDR2 is SMNVEV (reference sequence). The CDR3 is 15 residues long.

The gene calls are TRBV6-6 and TRBJ1-4; 10 nucleotides line up with TRBD1. The V gene end was trimmed by 5 bases and the J gene end by 0 bases; junction bases not matched to a gene: 9. The V gene's germline CDR1 is MNHNY and CDR2 SVGAGI (reference sequence). CDR3 length equals 18 residues. CDR3 sequence reads: CASSPPGQGTATNEKLFF. For the CDR3, the DNA is TGTGCCAGCAGTCCCCCGGGACAGGGGACTGCAACTAATGAAAAACTGTTTTTT.

This chain links TRBV23-1 with TRBJ1-5, with 8 nucleotides matching TRBD1. TRBV23-1 is marked as an open reading frame, function uncertain. With V trimmed by 3 bases and J by 5 bases, 6 bases remained unmatched. This CDR3 contains 15 residues. The CDR3 region is CASSQPGQVHQPQHF. CDR3 nucleotides: TGCGCCAGCAGTCAGCCGGGACAGGTCCATCAGCCCCAGCATTTT.

The chain is built from TRBV30 and TRBJ2-1, with TRBD1 matching 8 bases. Germline V lookup: CDR1 GTSNPN, CDR2 SVGIG (reference sequence). Germline trimming cut 2 bases from V and 4 bases from J; bases unmatched to any gene: 10. This CDR3 contains 16 residues. As DNA, the CDR3 is TGTGCCTGGAGTCCCGGGACAGGCGAGGGATACAATGAGCAGTTCTTC. It is translated as CAWSPGTGEGYNEQFF.

This clone turned up a few times. This rearrangement joins TRBV19 to TRBJ1-5; 9 nucleotides line up with TRBD1. Germline CDR1 and CDR2: LNHDA and SQIVND (reference sequence). Trimming at V came to 3 bases and at J to 3 bases, leaving 3 bases not matched to a gene. The CDR3 is 15 residues long. The CDR3 region has the DNA TGTGCCAGTAGTATGGGGACAGGGTCCAATCAGCCCCAGCATTTT. This sequence encodes CASSMGTGSNQPQHF.

The chain employs TRBV19 and TRBJ2-3; TRBD2 aligns across 12 bases. With 1 base clipped from V and 4 bases from J, the junction kept 6 bases outside the gene matches. The V gene's germline CDR1 is LNHDA and CDR2 SQIVND (reference sequence). The CDR3 is 17 amino acids. Here the CDR3 reads CASSIASGGAIPDTQYF. The CDR3 nucleotides are TGTGCCAGTAGTATAGCTAGCGGGGGGGCGATACCAGATACGCAGTATTTT.

The rearrangement joins TRBV5-1 to TRBJ2-1, with D possibly TRBD1 on 5 matching bases. V lost 0 bases and J lost 0, with 10 bases in between. Germline V lookup: CDR1 SGHRS, CDR2 YFSETQ. The CDR3 contains 16 residues. The CDR3 loop is CASSLGGPSSYNEQFF. In nucleotides, the CDR3 is TGCGCCAGCAGCTTGGGGGGCCCCAGCTCCTACAATGAGCAGTTCTTC.

This chain connects TRBV2 to TRBJ2-6; 12 nucleotides line up with TRBD2. This CDR3 has 16 amino acids. After removal of 9 bases from V and 3 bases from J, the junction contained 6 bases not matched to a gene. The germline CDR1 and CDR2 sequences are SNHLY and FYNNEI. The CDR3 nucleotides read TGTGCCAGTCGAACTAGCGGGGGGAATGGGGCCAACGTCCTGACTTTC. Protein product: CASRTSGGNGANVLTF.

The chain has TRBV23-1 and TRBJ1-2; 7 bases fit TRBD1. TRBV23-1 is marked as an open reading frame, function uncertain. The CDR3 sequence is 15 residues long. Trimming removed 5 bases from V and 2 bases from J; junction bases left unmatched: 8. CDR3 region: CASSLTGILNYGYTF. The CDR3 DNA sequence: TGCGCCAGCAGTTTGACAGGGATCCTCAACTATGGCTACACCTTC.

This clone is a singleton in its sample. The genes are TRBV27 and TRBJ1-2; no definite D call. Germline loops: CDR1 MNHEY, CDR2 SMNVEV (reference sequence). V lost 5 bases and J lost 8, with 21 bases in between. The CDR3 contains 15 residues. DNA for the CDR3: TGTGCCAGCAGTCCTTCCCGGAGGGCCGCTATGGGCTACACCTTC. Its protein is CASSPSRRAAMGYTF.

This chain uses TRBV11-2 with TRBJ1-1, with no clear D. V was cut by 1 base and J by 4 bases, with 13 bases left in between. This CDR3 has 15 residues. Germline CDR1 reads SGHAT; CDR2 reads FQNNGV. The CDR3 here is CASSLGAQRATEAFF. The CDR3 coding sequence is TGTGCCAGCAGCTTAGGGGCACAGAGAGCCACTGAAGCTTTCTTT.

Only one count was recorded for this clone. V is TRBV29-1 and J is TRBJ2-3; 10 bases are a match to TRBD2. CDR1 is SQVTM, CDR2 ANQGSEA, per germline. The J segment lost 4 bases and the V segment lost 6 bases, leaving 7 bases of the junction unmatched. The CDR3 runs to 14 residues. The CDR3 reads CSVGSGGAADTQYF. CDR3 nucleotide sequence: TGCAGCGTCGGAAGCGGGGGGGCGGCAGATACGCAGTATTTT.

The gene calls are TRBV5-1 and TRBJ1-5, with 7 nucleotides matching TRBD1. The V and J ends lost 10 bases and 10 bases, in that order; junction bases with no gene match: 5. The germline V gene encodes CDR1 SGHRS and CDR2 YFSETQ. The CDR3 runs to 10 residues. Here the CDR3 DNA reads TGCGCCCTTAGGGGGCAACCCCAGCATTTT. Amino acids: CALRGQPQHF.

This sequence joins TRBV6-1 and TRBJ2-1; 9 nucleotides match TRBD2. V gave up 3 bases and J gave up 8 bases; unmatched junction bases: 8. CDR3 size: 15 residues. Germline CDR1 reads MNHNS; CDR2 reads SASEGT. The CDR3 sequence: CASSDPGLAFYEQFF. CDR3 DNA sequence: TGTGCCAGCAGTGACCCGGGACTAGCTTTCTATGAGCAGTTCTTC.

This clone was counted a single time. The chain uses TRBV6-6 and TRBJ1-1, with D maybe TRBD1 (5 bases). V was shortened by 0 bases and J by 4 bases, with 9 bases between the two germline ends. Germline CDR1 MNHNY, CDR2 SVGAGI (reference sequence). The CDR3 is 14 residues long. The CDR3 bases are TGTGCCAGCAGTTACTCGGGGGGGGGCACTGAAGCTTTCTTT. Amino acid sequence: CASSYSGGGTEAFF.

J is TRBJ1-2 and V is TRBV21-1; the listed D gene, TRBD1, was not tested against the DNA. TRBV21-1 is a known pseudogene. The CDR3 runs to 17 residues. The CDR3 nucleotides are TGTGCCACTCGACAGGGGACAGGGGACGCATCGAGTGATGGCTACACCTTC. Protein product: CATRQGTGDASSDGYTF.

The rearrangement links TRBV6-5 to TRBJ2-7; 7 bases are a match to TRBD1. This CDR3 is built from 14 residues. J lost 0 bases, V lost 2 bases, and 1 base had no gene match. CDR1 is MNHEY, CDR2 SVGAGI, per germline. The CDR3 coding sequence is TGTGCCAGCAGTTACGGACAGGTCTCCTACGAGCAGTACTTC. Amino acids: CASSYGQVSYEQYF.

J is TRBJ1-5 and V is TRBV5-4, with TRBD1 matching 11 bases. Germline values: CDR1 SGHNT, CDR2 YYREEE (reference sequence). CDR3 length: 17 residues. The ends lost 2 bases at V and 6 bases at J; junction bases unmatched: 10. The CDR3 nucleotides read TGTGCCAGCAGCTTTGGGACAGGGGGAAAAATAGGTCAGCCCCAGCATTTT. This codes for CASSFGTGGKIGQPQHF. Supplemented by reference TRBV5-4 and TRBJ1-5, the full variable domain reads ETGVTQSPTHLIKTRGQQVTLRCSSQSGHNTVSWYQQALGQGPQFIFQYYREEENGRGNFPPRFSGLQFPNYSSELNVNALELDDSALYLCASSFGTGGKIGQPQHFGDGTRLSIL.